The sequence of this TCR beta chain was determined in a study of blood T cell repertoires in COVID-19. Trimming shortened V by 0 bases and J by 0 bases, and 7 bases separated the two germline ends. The CDR3 is 15 residues long. Germline V gene data show CDR1 as SGHNT and CDR2 as YYREEE (reference sequence). Method: immunoSEQ multiplex PCR; TCRdb's copy keeps in-frame clones and lacks some. The sample lists about 340,000 clones; around 86% were seen once. Participant age was about 18 to 89 years, and participants resided in 24 US areas. In assigning cohorts, the study relied on participant-reported clinical history.

Sample: PBMCs or T cells enriched from blood (not recorded which). The origin of this receptor is a woman between 40 and 50 years old with acute COVID-19. V and J are TRBV5-4 and TRBJ2-1; D unresolved. The CDR3 DNA reads as TGTGCCAGCAGCTTGGACAGTCGCTCCTACAATGAGCAGTTCTTC. Translated: CASSLDSRSYNEQFF.